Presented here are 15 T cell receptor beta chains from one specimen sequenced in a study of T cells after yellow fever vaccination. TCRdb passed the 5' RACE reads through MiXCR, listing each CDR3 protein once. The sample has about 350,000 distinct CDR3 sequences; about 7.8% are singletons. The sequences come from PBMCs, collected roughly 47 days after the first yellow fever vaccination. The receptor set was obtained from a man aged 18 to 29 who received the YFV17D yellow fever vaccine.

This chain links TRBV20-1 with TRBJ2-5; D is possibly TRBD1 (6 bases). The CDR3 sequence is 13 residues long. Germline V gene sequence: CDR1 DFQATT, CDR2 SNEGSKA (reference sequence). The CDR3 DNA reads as TGCAGCTTACCCCCCGGGCAGGGGCAGGGCCAGTACTTC. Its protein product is CSLPPGQGQGQYF.

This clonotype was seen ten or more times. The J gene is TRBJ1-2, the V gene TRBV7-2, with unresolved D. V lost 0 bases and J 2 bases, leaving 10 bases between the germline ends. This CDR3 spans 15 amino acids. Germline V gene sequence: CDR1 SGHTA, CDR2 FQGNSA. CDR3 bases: TGTGCCAGCAGCTTAGCTCCAGGTCCGAACTATGGCTACACCTTC. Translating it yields CASSLAPGPNYGYTF.

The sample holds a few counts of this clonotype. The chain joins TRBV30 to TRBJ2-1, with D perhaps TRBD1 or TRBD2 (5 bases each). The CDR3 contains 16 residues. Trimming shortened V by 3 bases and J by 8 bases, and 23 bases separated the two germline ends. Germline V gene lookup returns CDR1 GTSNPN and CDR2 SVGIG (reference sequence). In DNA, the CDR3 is TGTGCCTGGAGACGAAAGGGACCGCGAATAGCCCATGAGCAGTTCTTC. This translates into CAWRRKGPRIAHEQFF.

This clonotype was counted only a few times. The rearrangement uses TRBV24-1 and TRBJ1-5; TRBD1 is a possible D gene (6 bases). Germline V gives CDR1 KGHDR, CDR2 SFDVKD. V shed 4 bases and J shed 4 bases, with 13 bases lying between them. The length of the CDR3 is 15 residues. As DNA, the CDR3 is TGTGCCACCAGTGACCCAGGGGCCGCGAATCAGCCCCAGCATTTT. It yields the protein CATSDPGAANQPQHF.

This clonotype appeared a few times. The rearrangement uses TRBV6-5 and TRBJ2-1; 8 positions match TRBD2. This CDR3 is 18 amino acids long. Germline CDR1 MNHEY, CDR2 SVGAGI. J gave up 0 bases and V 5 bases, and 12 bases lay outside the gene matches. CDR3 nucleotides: TGTGCCAGCAGTCTCCTAGCGGGCCAACCGAGCTCCTACAATGAGCAGTTCTTC. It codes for CASSLLAGQPSSYNEQFF.

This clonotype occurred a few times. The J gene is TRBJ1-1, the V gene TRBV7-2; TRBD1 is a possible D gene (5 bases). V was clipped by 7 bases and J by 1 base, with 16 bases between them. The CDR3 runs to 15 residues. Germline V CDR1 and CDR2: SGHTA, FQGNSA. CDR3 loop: CASIHSPRANTEAFF. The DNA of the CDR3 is TGTGCCAGCATCCACTCGCCCAGGGCGAACACTGAAGCTTTCTTT.

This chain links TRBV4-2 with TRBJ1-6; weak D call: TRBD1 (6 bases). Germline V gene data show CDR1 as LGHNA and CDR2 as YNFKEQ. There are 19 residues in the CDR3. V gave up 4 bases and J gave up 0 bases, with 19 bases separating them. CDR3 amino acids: CASSLKTGSQSSYNSPLHF. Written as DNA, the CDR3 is TGTGCCAGCAGCCTGAAAACAGGGTCACAGAGCTCCTATAATTCACCCCTCCACTTT.

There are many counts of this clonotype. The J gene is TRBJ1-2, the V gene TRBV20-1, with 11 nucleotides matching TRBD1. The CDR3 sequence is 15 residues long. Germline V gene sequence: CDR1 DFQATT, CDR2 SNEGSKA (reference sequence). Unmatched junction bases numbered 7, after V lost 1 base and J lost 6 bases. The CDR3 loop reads CSARGGTGGPNGYTF. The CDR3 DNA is TGCAGTGCTAGAGGAGGGACAGGGGGGCCAAATGGCTACACCTTC.

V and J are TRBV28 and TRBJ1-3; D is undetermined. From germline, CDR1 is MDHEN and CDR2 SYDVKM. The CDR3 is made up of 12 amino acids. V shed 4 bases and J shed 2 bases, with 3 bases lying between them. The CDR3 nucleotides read TGTGCCAGCAGTTGGGCTGGAAACACCATATATTTT. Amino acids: CASSWAGNTIYF.

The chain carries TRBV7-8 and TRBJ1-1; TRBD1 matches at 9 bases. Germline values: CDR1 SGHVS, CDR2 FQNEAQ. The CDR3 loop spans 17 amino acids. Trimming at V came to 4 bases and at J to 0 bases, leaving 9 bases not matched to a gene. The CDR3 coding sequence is TGTGCCAGCAGCTCGGCTGCCGGGACAGGGATGAACACTGAAGCTTTCTTT. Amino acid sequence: CASSSAAGTGMNTEAFF.

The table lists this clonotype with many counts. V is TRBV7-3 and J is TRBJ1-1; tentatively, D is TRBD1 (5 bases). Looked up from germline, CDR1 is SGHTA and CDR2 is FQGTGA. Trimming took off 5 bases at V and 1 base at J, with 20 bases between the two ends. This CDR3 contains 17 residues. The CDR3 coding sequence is TGTGCCAGCAGCCTCCTAAGGGACTCCCGGAAGAACACTGAAGCTTTCTTT. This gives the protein CASSLLRDSRKNTEAFF.

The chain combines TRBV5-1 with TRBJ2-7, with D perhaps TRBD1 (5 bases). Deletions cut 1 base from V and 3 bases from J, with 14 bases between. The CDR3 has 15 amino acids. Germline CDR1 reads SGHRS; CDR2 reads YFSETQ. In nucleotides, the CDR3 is TGCGCCAGCAGCTTGTTAGGCAGGGCGGACTACGAGCAGTACTTC. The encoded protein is CASSLLGRADYEQYF.

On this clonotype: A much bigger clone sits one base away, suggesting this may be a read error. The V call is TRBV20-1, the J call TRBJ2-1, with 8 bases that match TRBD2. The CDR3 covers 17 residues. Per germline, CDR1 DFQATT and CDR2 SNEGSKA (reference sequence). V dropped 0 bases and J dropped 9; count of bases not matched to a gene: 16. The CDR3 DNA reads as TGCAGTGCTAGAGATCGTCTCCTGTCGGGGGGGCACAGTGAGCAGTTCTTC. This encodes CSARDRLLSGGHSEQFF.

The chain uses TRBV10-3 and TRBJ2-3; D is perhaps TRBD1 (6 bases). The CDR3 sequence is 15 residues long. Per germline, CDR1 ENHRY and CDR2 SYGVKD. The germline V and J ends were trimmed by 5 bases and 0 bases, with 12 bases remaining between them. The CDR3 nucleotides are TGTGCCATCAGTCTTCAAGGGGGAAGCACAGATACGCAGTATTTT. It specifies CAISLQGGSTDTQYF.

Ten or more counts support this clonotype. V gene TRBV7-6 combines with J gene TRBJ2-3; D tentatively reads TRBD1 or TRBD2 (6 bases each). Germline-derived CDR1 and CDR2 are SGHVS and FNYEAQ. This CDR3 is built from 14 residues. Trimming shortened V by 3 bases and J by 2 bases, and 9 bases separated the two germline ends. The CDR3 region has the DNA TGTGCCAGCAGCTTGGGGGGCGACACAGATACGCAGTATTTT. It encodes CASSLGGDTDTQYF.